This TCR beta chain was sequenced during a study of early T cells in non-severe SARS-CoV-2 infection. Study overall: Sequencing used unsorted whole-blood bulk RNA, so chains lack pairing. Overall study findings and caveats: Matching results from VDJdb favored anti-spike CD8 responses, leaving private and CD4 specificities undetected.

Separate cDNA molecules each had unique molecular identifiers attached to them. TCRdb re-analysed the 5' RACE reads in MiXCR, keeping a single row per CDR3 protein. In the table there are approximately 58,000 distinct CDR3 sequences, 11% of which are singletons. Germline-derived CDR1 and CDR2 are MNHEY and SVGAGI. This CDR3 is 14 amino acids long. Trimming shortened V by 8 bases and J by 6 bases, and 20 bases separated the two germline ends. As to this clonotype: What it binds is not known.

The specimen sequenced was whole blood. The chain carries TRBV6-5 and TRBJ2-7, with D maybe TRBD1 (5 bases). The TCR comes from an adult who was a healthcare worker with PCR-confirmed SARS-CoV-2 infection or an uninfected control (not recorded which). The CDR3 region is CASGPLHRQPEQYF. CDR3 in DNA: TGTGCCAGCGGACCACTCCATCGACAGCCCGAGCAGTACTTC.